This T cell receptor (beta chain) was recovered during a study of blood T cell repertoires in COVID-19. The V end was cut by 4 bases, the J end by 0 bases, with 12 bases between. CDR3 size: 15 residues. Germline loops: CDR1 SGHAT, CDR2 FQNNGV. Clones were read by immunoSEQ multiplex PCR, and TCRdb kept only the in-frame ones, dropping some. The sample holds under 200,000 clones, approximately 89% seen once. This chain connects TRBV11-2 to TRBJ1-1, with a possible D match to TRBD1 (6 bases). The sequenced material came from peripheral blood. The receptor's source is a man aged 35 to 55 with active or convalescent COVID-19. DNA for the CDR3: TGTGCCAGCAGCTCCGGACAGTATATGAACACTGAAGCTTTCTTT. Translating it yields CASSSGQYMNTEAFF.